This is a list of T cell receptor beta chains from one sample in a study of CD8+CD57+ T cells in acquired aplastic anemia. TCRdb re-called the reads with MiXCR, one entry per CDR3 protein. The table records approximately 50,000 distinct CDR3 sequences, about 73% of them present only once. The material sequenced was sorted CD4+, CD8+, or CD8+CD57+ T cells (not recorded which) from PBMCs. These receptors came from a human donor in good health, serving as a control. CDR3s include the opening cysteine and the closing phenylalanine or tryptophan. Each record gives: CDR3 length, V gene, CDR3 protein.

14	TRBV19	CASSIGKGVNIQYF
14	TRBV15	CATSRPAGGLEQYF
13	TRBV6-5	CASSYGTGNGYTF
13	TRBV20-1	CSAPKRGGNEQFF
17	TRBV10-3	CAISDARLGGSNQPQHF
18	TRBV11-1	CASSPTKAGTGGSYEQYF
12	TRBV20-1	CSAEEMNTEAFF
14	TRBV15	CATSRSSSVETQYF
12	TRBV2	CAGGQGPHEQYF
14	TRBV15	CATSRDRGFDEQYF
16	TRBV6-1	CASSDQGQVILYEQYF
13	TRBV7-2	CASSSETAYEQYF
15	TRBV12-3/TRBV12-4	CASSKQGWSYNEQFF
14	TRBV20-1	CSAPRTVMNTEAFF
13	TRBV20-1	CSAPRGSTDTQYF
13	TRBV30	CAWSASGSTEQYF
14	TRBV2	CASSLLRTSYEQYF
12	TRBV20-1	CSARVEEAGYTF
14	TRBV19	CASSNQQTRETQYF
12	TRBV29-1	CSVDGTRGGYTF
12	TRBV10-3	CATSKVEETQYF
14	TRBV10-3	CAISESDSSYEQYF
14	TRBV2	CASSFRVFSYEQYF
14	TRBV19	CASSYASANTEAFF
11	TRBV15	CATSSPYEQYF
14	TRBV27	CASSFSSGPYEQYF
15	TRBV10-3	CAILRSPGQGERPYF
13	TRBV5-1	CASSLEGVAEAFF
16	TRBV10-3	CAISRDGGASYNGQFF
14	TRBV19	CASIQGTSPPEAFF
13	TRBV7-2	CASSLGPPQPQHF
13	TRBV29-1	CSVFETADYGYTF
14	TRBV19	CASSIGTGPYGYTF
18	TRBV15	CATSRDGLAGSGANVLTF
15	TRBV2	CASSRGQVLGSPLHF
14	TRBV12-3/TRBV12-4	CASSLRAGPYEQYF
14	TRBV20-1	CSATTEGASYEQYF
14	TRBV2	CASNRREGNEPQHF
12	TRBV7-3	CASSLTRYEQYF
15	TRBV28	CASSFTMDRETEQYF
9	TRBV20-1	CSANYGYTF
14	TRBV19	CASSSQGTAYEQYF
12	TRBV9	CASSGGLAEAFF
14	TRBV4-1	CASSHWDMNTEAFF
16	TRBV10-3	CAISEGQSSSYNEQFF
15	TRBV25-1	CASSEFSDRGYEQYF